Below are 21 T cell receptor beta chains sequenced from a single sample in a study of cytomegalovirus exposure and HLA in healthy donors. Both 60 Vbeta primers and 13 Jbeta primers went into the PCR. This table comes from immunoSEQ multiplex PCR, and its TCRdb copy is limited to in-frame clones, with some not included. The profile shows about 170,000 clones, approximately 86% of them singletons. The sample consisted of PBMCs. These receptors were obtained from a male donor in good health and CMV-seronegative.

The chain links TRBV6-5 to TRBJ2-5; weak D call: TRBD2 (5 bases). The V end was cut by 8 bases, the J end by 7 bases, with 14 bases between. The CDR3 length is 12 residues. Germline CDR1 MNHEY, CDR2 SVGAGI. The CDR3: CASRSGRVTQYF. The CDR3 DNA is TGTGCCAGCCGGAGCGGCCGAGTGACCCAGTACTTC.

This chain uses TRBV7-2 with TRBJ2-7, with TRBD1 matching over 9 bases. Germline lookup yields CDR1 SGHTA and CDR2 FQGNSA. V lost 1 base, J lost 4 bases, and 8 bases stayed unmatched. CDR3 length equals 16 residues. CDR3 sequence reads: CASSLDWDRVGYEQYF. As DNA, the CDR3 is TGTGCCAGCAGCTTAGACTGGGACAGGGTGGGGTACGAGCAGTACTTC.

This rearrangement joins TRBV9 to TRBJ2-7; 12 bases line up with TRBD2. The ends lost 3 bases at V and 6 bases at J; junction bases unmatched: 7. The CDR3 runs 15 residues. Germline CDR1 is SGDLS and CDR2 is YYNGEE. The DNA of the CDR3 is TGTGCCAGCAGCGCAGGACTAGCGGGAAGGCGCGAGCAGTACTTC. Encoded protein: CASSAGLAGRREQYF.

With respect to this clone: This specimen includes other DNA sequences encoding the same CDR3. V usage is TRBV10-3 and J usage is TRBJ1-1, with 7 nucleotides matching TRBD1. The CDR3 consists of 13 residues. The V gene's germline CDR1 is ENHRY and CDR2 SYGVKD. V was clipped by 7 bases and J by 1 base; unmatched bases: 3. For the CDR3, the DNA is TGTGCCATCAATGGACAGGAGAACACTGAAGCTTTCTTT. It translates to CAINGQENTEAFF.

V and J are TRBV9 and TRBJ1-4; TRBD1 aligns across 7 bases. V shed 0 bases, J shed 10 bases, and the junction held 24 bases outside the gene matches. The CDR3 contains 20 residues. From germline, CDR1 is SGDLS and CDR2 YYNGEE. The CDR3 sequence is CASSVGTGATGDMREVKLFF. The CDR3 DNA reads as TGTGCCAGCAGCGTAGGGACGGGAGCAACAGGGGATATGCGTGAGGTAAAACTGTTTTTT.

CDR3 sequence reads: CASNAGGRDSPLHF. CDR3 bases: TGTGCCAGCAATGCGGGGGGCAGGGATTCACCCCTCCACTTT. The chain carries TRBV6-5 and TRBJ1-6; D possibly corresponds to TRBD1 (6 bases). Germline V gene lookup returns CDR1 MNHEY and CDR2 SVGAGI. V lost 7 bases to trimming and J lost 8 bases, with 15 bases between them. The CDR3 loop spans 14 amino acids.

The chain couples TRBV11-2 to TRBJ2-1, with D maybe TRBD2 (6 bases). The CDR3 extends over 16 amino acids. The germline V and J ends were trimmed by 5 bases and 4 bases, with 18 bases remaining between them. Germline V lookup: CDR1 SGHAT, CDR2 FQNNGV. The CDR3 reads CASSPYSGLRYNEQFF. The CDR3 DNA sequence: TGTGCCAGCAGCCCCTATTCCGGACTACGATACAATGAGCAGTTCTTC.

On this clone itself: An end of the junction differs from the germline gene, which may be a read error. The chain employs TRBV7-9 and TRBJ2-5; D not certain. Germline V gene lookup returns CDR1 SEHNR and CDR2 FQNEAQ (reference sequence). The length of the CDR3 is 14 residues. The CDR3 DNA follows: TGTTCCAGCAGCTTAGACCTCCGGGAAGAGACCCAGTACTTC. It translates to CSSSLDLREETQYF.

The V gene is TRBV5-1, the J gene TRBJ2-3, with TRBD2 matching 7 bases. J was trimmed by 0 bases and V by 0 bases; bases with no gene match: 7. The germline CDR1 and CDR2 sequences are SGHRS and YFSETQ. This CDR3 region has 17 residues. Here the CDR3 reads CASSLAGQGLSTDTQYF. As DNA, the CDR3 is TGCGCCAGCAGCTTGGCCGGCCAGGGACTAAGCACAGATACGCAGTATTTT. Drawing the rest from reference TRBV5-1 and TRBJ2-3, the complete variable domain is KAGVTQTPRYLIKTRGQQVTLSCSPISGHRSVSWYQQTPGQGLQFLFEYFSETQRNKGNFPGRFSGRQFSNSRSEMNVSTLELGDSALYLCASSLAGQGLSTDTQYFGPGTRLTVL.

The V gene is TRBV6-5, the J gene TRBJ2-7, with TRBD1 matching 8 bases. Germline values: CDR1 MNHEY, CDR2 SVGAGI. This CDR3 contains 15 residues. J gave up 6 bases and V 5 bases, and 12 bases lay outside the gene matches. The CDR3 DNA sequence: TGTGCCAGCAGTCGGTGGGGGCAGGGGGCTGGCGAGCAGTACTTC. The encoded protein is CASSRWGQGAGEQYF.

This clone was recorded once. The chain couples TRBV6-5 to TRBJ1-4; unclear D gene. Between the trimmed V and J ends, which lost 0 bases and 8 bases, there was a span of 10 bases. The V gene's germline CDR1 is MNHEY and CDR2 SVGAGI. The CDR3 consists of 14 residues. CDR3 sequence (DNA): TGTGCCAGCAGTTACTCTTCTGGAGGGGAAAAACTGTTTTTT. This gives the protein CASSYSSGGEKLFF.

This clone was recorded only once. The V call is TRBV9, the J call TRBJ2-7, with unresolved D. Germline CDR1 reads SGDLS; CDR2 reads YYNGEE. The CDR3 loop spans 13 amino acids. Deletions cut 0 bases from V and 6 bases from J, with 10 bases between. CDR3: CASSVGVISEQYF. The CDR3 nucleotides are TGTGCCAGCAGCGTAGGAGTGATTTCCGAGCAGTACTTC.

The CDR3 sequence: CASSYDSPRYTF. DNA for the CDR3: TGTGCCAGCAGTTACGATAGCCCGCGCTACACCTTC. The chain joins TRBV6-5 to TRBJ1-2; D gene uncertain. V shed 2 bases and J shed 9 bases, with 10 bases lying between them. This CDR3 region has 12 residues. The germline CDR1 and CDR2 sequences are MNHEY and SVGAGI.

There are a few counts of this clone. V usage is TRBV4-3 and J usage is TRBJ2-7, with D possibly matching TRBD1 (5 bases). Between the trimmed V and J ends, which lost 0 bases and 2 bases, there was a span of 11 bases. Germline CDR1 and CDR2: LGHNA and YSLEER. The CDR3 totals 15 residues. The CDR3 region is CASSQDPQVTYEQYF. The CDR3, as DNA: TGCGCCAGCAGCCAAGATCCACAGGTCACCTACGAGCAGTACTTC.

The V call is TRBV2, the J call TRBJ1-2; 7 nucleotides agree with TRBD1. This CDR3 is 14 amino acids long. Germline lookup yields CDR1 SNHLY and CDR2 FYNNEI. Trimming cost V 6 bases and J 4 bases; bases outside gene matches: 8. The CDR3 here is CASSDGGQSYGYTF. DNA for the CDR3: TGTGCCAGCAGCGACGGGGGACAGAGCTATGGCTACACCTTC. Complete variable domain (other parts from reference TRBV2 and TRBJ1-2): EPEVTQTPSHQVTQMGQEVILRCVPISNHLYFYWYRQILGQKVEFLVSFYNNEISEKSEIFDDQFSVERPDGSNFTLKIRSTKLEDSAMYFCASSDGGQSYGYTFGSGTRLTVV.

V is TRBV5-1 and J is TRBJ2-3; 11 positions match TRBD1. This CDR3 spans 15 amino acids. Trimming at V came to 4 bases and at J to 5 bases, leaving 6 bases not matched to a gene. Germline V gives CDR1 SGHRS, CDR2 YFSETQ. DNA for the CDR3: TGCGCCAGCAGCCTTGGACAGGGGGCGGTAGATACGCAGTATTTT. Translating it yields CASSLGQGAVDTQYF.

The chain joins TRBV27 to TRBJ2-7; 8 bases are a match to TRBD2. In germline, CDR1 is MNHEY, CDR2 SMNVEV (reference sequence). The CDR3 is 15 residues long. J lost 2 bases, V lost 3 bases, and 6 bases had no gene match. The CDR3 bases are TGTGCCAGCAGTTTGCCCGGGACTAGAACCTACGAGCAGTACTTC. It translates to CASSLPGTRTYEQYF.

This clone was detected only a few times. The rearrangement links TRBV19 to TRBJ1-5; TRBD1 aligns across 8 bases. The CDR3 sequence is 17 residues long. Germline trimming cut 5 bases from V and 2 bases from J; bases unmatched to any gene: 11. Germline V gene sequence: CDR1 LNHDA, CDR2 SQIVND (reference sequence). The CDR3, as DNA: TGTGCCAGTAGTCTAACACCTTCAGGGGGCGGCAATCAGCCCCAGCATTTT. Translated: CASSLTPSGGGNQPQHF. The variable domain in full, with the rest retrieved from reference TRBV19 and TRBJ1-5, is DGGITQSPKYLFRKEGQNVTLSCEQNLNHDAMYWYRQDPGQGLRLIYYSQIVNDFQKGDIAEGYSVSREKKESFPLTVTSAQKNPTAFYLCASSLTPSGGGNQPQHFGDGTRLSIL.

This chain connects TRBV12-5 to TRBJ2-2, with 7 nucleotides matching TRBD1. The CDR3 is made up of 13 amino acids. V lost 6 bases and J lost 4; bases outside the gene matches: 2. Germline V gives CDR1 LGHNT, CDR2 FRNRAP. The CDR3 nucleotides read TGTGCTAGTGGACCAGGGGGCACCGGGGAGCTGTTTTTT. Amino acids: CASGPGGTGELFF. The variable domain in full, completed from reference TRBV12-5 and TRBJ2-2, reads DARVTQTPRHKVTEMGQEVTMRCQPILGHNTVFWYRQTMMQGLELLAYFRNRAPLDDSGMPKDRFSAEMPDATLATLKIQPSEPRDSAVYFCASGPGGTGELFFGEGSRLTVL.

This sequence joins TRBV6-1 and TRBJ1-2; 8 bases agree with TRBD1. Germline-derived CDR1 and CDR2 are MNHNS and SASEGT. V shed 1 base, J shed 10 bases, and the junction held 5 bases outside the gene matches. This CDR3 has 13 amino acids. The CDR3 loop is CASSEVNRGDYTF. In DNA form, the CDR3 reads TGTGCCAGCAGTGAAGTGAACAGGGGGGACTACACCTTC.

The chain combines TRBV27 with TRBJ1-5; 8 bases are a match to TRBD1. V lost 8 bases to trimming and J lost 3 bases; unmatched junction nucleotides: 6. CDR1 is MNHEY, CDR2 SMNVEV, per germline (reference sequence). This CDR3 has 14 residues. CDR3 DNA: TGTGCCAGCGGTCACAGGGGGTTCAATCAGCCCCAGCATTTT. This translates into CASGHRGFNQPQHF.